The T cell receptor beta chain described here comes from a study of blood T cell repertoires in COVID-19. Between the trimmed V and J ends, which lost 4 bases and 9 bases, there was a span of 14 bases. Germline loops: CDR1 SGHVS, CDR2 FQNEAQ. The CDR3 is made up of 13 amino acids. Only in-frame clones appear in the TCRdb table, and some are missing; sequencing was by immunoSEQ multiplex PCR. In the table there are over 100,000 clones, nearly 85% of which are singletons. This chain joins TRBV7-8 and TRBJ2-3; D might be TRBD2 (5 bases). Sequencing used peripheral blood. The clonotype was recovered from a woman aged 45-65 years with acute or convalescent COVID-19. CDR3 DNA: TGTGCCAGCAGCTCAGGACTGTTGGAGACGCAGTATTTT. Residues: CASSSGLLETQYF.